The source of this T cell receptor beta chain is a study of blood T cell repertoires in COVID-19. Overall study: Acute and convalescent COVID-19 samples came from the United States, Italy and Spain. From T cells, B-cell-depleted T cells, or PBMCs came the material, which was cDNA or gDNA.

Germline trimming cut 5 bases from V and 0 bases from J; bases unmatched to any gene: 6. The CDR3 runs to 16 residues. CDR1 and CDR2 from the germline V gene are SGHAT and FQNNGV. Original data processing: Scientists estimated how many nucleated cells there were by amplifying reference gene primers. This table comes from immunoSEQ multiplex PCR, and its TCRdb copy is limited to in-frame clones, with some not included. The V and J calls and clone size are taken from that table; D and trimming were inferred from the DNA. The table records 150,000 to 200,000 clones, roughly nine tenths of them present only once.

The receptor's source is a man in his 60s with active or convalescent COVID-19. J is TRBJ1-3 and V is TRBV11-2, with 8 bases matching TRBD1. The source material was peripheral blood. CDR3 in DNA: TGTGCCAGCAGCGCCTACAGGGGGGTCTCTGGAAACACCATATATTTT. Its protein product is CASSAYRGVSGNTIYF. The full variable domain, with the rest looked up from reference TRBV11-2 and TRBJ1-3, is EAGVAQSPRYKIIEKRQSVAFWCNPISGHATLYWYQQILGQGPKLLIQFQNNGVVDDSQLPKDRFSAERLKGVDSTLKIQPAKLEDSAVYLCASSAYRGVSGNTIYFGEGSWLTVV.